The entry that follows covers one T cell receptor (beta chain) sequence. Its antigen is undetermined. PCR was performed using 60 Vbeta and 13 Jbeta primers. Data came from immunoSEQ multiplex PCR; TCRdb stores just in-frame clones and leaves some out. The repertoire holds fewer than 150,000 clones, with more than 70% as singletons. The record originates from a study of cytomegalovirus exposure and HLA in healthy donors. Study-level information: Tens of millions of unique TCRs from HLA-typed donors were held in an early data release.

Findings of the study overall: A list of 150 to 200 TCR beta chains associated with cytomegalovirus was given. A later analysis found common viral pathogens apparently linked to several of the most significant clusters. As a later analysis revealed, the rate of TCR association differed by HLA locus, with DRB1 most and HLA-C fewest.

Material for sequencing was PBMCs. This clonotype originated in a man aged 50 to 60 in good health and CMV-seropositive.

The CDR3, as DNA: TGCGCCAGCAGTGCTAGCGGGAGCTCCTACGAGCAGTACTTC. Translation: CASSASGSSYEQYF. V is TRBV10-1 and J is TRBJ2-7; TRBD2 matches at 10 bases. Per the germline V gene, CDR1 is WNHNN and CDR2 is SYGVQD (reference sequence). The CDR3 spans 14 residues. V lost 4 bases to trimming and J lost 0 bases; unmatched junction nucleotides: 0.